This record looks at one T cell receptor beta chain sequence and its context. The time point is: cycle 4 day 1 (C4D1), after 6 weeks of nivolumab. Every patient relapsed after autologous stem cell transplantation, and brentuximab vedotin exposure varied. This entry belongs to a study of PD-1 blockade in classical Hodgkin lymphoma. On the study more broadly: The patients were dosed with nivolumab 3 mg/kg, infused intravenously every 2 weeks.

The assay was immunoSEQ multiplex PCR, and TCRdb's table has in-frame clones only and misses some. The table records about 93,000 clones, around 80% of them present only once. The CDR3 is 16 amino acids. Trimming left V 6 bases short and J 2 bases short, with 17 bases between. Germline CDR1 ENHRY, CDR2 SYGVKD. Sequenced here: peripheral blood mononuclear cells (PBMCs), sampled before the fourth cycle of nivolumab. This receptor was identified in a human donor with classical Hodgkin lymphoma. The chain joins TRBV10-3 to TRBJ1-5; D call uncertain. CDR3 coding DNA: TGTGCCATCAGCTCTAGCGACTGGGAGGGCAATCAGCCCCAGCATTTT. Translating it yields CAISSSDWEGNQPQHF.